The TCR beta chain described here comes from a study of blood T cell repertoires in COVID-19. Some clones are missing from TCRdb's copy, which holds only in-frame ones; the method was immunoSEQ multiplex PCR. The table has 150,000 to 200,000 clones, approximately 80% seen once; the top ten hold about 12%. The participants were between roughly 18 and 90 years old and came from 24 US areas. Participants were placed into cohorts based on the clinical history they reported. V was shortened by 1 base and J by 7 bases, with 7 bases between the two germline ends. This CDR3 has 13 amino acids. The chain joins TRBV12-3 or TRBV12-4 to TRBJ1-4; D uncertain. Sequencing used PBMCs or T cells enriched from blood (not recorded which). This clonotype was sampled from a middle-aged man who had recovered from COVID-19. The CDR3 is CASSLGALEKLFF. As DNA, the CDR3 is TGTGCCAGCAGTTTAGGGGCGCTTGAAAAACTGTTTTTT.